The TCR beta chain under discussion was sequenced for a study of blood T cell repertoires in COVID-19. Deletions cut 6 bases from V and 4 bases from J, with 18 bases between. The CDR3 is 15 residues long. Germline V CDR1 and CDR2: KGHSH, LQKENI. Data came from immunoSEQ multiplex PCR; TCRdb stores just in-frame clones and leaves some out. In the table there are 210,000 or so clones, more than 75% of which are singletons. The clonotype comes from a man aged 25-40 years with acute COVID-19. The sample comprised PBMCs or T cells enriched from blood (not recorded which). The chain employs TRBV18 and TRBJ1-1; no reliable D call. The CDR3 DNA follows: TGTGCCAGCTCCCCCTTTGCGGGCCAGAGCACTGAAGCTTTCTTT. Translation: CASSPFAGQSTEAFF.